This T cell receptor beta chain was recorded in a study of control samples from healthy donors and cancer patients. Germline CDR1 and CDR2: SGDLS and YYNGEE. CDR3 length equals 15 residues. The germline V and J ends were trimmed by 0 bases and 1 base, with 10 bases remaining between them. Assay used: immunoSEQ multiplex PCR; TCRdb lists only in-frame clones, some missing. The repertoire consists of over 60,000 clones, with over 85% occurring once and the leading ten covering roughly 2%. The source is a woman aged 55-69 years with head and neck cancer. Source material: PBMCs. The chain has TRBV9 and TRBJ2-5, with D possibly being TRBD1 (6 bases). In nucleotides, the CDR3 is TGTGCCAGCAGCGTAGTGGGCAGGGGCCAAGAGACCCAGTACTTC. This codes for CASSVVGRGQETQYF.